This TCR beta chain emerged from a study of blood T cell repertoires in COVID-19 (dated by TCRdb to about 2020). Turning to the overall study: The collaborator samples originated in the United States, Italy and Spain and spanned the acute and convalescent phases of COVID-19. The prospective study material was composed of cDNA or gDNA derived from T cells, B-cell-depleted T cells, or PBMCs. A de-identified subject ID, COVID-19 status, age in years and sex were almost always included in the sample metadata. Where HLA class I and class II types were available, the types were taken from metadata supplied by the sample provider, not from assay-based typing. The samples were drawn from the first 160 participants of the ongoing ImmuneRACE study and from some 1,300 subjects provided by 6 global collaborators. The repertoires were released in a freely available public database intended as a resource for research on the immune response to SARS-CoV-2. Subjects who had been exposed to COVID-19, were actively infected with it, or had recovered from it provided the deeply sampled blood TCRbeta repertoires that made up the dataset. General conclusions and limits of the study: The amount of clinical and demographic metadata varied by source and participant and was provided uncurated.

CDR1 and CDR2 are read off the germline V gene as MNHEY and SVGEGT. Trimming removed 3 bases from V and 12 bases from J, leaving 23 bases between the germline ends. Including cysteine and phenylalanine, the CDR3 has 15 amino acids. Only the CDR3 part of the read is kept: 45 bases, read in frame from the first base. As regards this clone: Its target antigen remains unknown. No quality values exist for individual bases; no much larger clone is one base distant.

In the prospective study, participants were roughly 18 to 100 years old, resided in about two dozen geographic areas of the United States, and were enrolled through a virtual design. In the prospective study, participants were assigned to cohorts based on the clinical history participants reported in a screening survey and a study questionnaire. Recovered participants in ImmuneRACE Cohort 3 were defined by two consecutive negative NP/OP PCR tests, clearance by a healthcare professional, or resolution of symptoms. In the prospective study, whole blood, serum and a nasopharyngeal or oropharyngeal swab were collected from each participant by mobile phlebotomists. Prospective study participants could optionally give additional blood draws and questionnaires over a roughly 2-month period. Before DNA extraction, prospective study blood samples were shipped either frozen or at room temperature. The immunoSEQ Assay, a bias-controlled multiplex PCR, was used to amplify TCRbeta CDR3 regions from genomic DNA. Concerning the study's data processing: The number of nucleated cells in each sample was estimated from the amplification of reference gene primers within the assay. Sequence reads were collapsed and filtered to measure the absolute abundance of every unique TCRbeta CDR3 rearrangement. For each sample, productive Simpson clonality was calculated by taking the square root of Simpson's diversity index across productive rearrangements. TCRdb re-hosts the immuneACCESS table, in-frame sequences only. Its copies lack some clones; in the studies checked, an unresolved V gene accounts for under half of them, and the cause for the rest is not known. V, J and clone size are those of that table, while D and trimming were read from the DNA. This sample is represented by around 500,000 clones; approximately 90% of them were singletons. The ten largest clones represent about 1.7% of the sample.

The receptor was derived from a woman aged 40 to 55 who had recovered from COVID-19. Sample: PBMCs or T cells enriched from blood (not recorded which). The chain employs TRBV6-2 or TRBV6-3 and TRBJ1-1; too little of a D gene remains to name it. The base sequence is TGTGCCAGCAGTTATGGTTCGGTGGCTCACGGAGGAACTTTCTTT. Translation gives CASSYGSVAHGGTFF.